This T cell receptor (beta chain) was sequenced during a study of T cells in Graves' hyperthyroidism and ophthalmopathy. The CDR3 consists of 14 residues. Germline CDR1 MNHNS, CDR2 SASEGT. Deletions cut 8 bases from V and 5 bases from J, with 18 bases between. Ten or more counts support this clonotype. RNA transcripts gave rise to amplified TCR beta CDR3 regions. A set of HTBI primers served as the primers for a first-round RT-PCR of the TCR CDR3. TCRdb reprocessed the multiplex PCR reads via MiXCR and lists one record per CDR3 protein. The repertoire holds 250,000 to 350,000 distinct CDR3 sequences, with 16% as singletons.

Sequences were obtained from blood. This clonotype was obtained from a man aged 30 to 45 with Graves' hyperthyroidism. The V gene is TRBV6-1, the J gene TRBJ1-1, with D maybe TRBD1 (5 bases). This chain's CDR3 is CASGNGGGRTEAFF. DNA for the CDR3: TGTGCCAGCGGGAATGGGGGAGGTAGAACTGAAGCTTTCTTT.